A selection of T cell receptor beta chains follows, all from one sample in a study of cytomegalovirus exposure and HLA in healthy donors. TCRdb keeps only in-frame clones here, not all; method: immunoSEQ multiplex PCR. The sample yields fewer than 150,000 clones, 75% to 80% seen once. The source material was PBMCs. Receptors originate from a woman aged 45-59 years in good health and CMV-seronegative. CDR3s include the opening cysteine and the closing phenylalanine or tryptophan. A D gene is named only where the DNA matches it firmly. Clone size appears in some rows only: once, few, many, or a class for an expanded clone.

V gene	D gene	clone size	J gene	CDR3 DNA	CDR3 protein
TRBV6-5	NA	NA	TRBJ2-2	TGTGCCAGCAGGGGGCAGCTGAACACCGGGGAGCTGTTTTTT	CASRGQLNTGELFF
TRBV10-3	TRBD2	once	TRBJ2-7	TGTGCCATCAGCCGGACTAGCGGGGGGAACGACGAGCAGTACTTC	CAISRTSGGNDEQYF
TRBV6-5	NA	NA	TRBJ2-3	TGTGCCAGCAGTTACCAATTTAGCGAAGATACGCAGTATTTT	CASSYQFSEDTQYF
TRBV20-1	TRBD1	NA	TRBJ1-2	TGCAGTGTACAGGGGGCAAGAGGCTACACCTTC	CSVQGARGYTF
TRBV2	NA	NA	TRBJ1-5	TGTGCCAGCAGTGAAGGCAGTAGCAATCAGCCCCAGCATTTT	CASSEGSSNQPQHF
TRBV10-3	NA	few	TRBJ2-7	TGTGCCATCAGTGACCGGGGATACGAGCAGTACTTC	CAISDRGYEQYF
TRBV7-9	NA	NA	TRBJ1-4	TGTGCCAGCAGCTTAAGGACGGGAGGTCGAGAAAAACTGTTTTTT	CASSLRTGGREKLFF
TRBV18	NA	NA	TRBJ1-5	TGTGCCAGCTCACCGTCCCCAGGGGCGGATCAGCCCCAGCATTTT	CASSPSPGADQPQHF
TRBV6-5	TRBD1	NA	TRBJ2-2	TGTGCCAGCAGCGGACAGGGCCGGAATCCCGGGGAGCTGTTTTTT	CASSGQGRNPGELFF
TRBV15	NA	NA	TRBJ1-5	TGTGCCACCAGCGGACCACGGACAGAGGCATATTTT	CATSGPRTEAYF
TRBV29-1	TRBD2	once	TRBJ2-5	TGCAGCGTTGGAGGGCTAGCGGGGATAGAGACCCAGTACTTC	CSVGGLAGIETQYF
TRBV4-1	TRBD1	NA	TRBJ2-7	TGCGCCAGCAGCCAACCGGGACAGGGTCTTTCCTACGAGCAGTACTTC	CASSQPGQGLSYEQYF
TRBV2	NA	NA	TRBJ1-2	TGTGCCAGCAGTGTTCAGGGATCTAACTATGGCTACACCTTC	CASSVQGSNYGYTF
TRBV11-3	TRBD2	NA	TRBJ2-1	TGTGCCAGCAGCTTAGGCGGGGGGGTCCTCAGGGAGCAGTTCTTC	CASSLGGGVLREQFF
TRBV7-8	TRBD1	NA	TRBJ1-5	TGTGCCAGCAGCAGCGACAGGGCTCAGCCCCAGCATTTT	CASSSDRAQPQHF
TRBV4-1	TRBD1	NA	TRBJ1-1	TGCGCCAGCAGCCAAGTAGCCGGGACAGGGAGCACTGAAGCTTTCTTT	CASSQVAGTGSTEAFF
TRBV5-6	TRBD1	few	TRBJ1-6	TGTGCCAGCAGCTTGGCGGGGACAGGGGCCTATAATTCACCCCTCCACTTT	CASSLAGTGAYNSPLHF
TRBV2	TRBD2	once	TRBJ2-5	TGTGCCAGCAGTCCCGGGGGGGAGACCCAGTACTTC	CASSPGGETQYF
TRBV6-5	TRBD1	NA	TRBJ1-2	TGTGCCAGCAGTTTGGACAGGGGAAACTATGGCTACACCTTC	CASSLDRGNYGYTF
TRBV18	TRBD1	NA	TRBJ1-2	TGTGCCAGCTCCTCGGAGGGGGCTCGGTATGGCTACACCTTC	CASSSEGARYGYTF
TRBV29-1	TRBD1	NA	TRBJ2-1	TGCAGCGTGGTACCGGGACAGACCTACAATGAGCAGTTCTTC	CSVVPGQTYNEQFF
TRBV7-3	TRBD1	NA	TRBJ1-2	TGTGCCAGCAGCGCGCAAAACAGGGGAGACTATGGCTACACCTTC	CASSAQNRGDYGYTF
TRBV7-2	TRBD2	NA	TRBJ2-5	TGTGCCAGCAGCATGACCCGGACTAGCCCCGAGACCCAGTACTTC	CASSMTRTSPETQYF
TRBV7-2	TRBD2	NA	TRBJ2-2	TGTGCCAGCAGCCATGCTAGCGGGGGGGCCGGGGAGCTGTTTTTT	CASSHASGGAGELFF
TRBV2	NA	once	TRBJ1-3	TGTGCCAGCAGTGGACAGCGCTCTGGAAACACCATATATTTT	CASSGQRSGNTIYF
TRBV19	TRBD1	once	TRBJ1-2	TGTGCCAGTCGACCGGGACAGAGTGTTGATGGCTACACCTTC	CASRPGQSVDGYTF
TRBV6-1	TRBD2	once	TRBJ2-1	TGTGCCAGCAGTGATAGGCCTAGCGGGGGCCGAAAGCAGTTCTTC	CASSDRPSGGRKQFF
TRBV10-3	TRBD2	NA	TRBJ2-5	TGTGCCATCAGTTCCAGCGGGGGATCCCAAGAGACCCAGTACTTC	CAISSSGGSQETQYF
TRBV7-7	NA	NA	TRBJ2-1	TGTGCTAGCAGCCTTCTTGGAACTAGGGATGAGCAGTTCTTC	CASSLLGTRDEQFF
TRBV27	TRBD1	NA	TRBJ1-2	TGTGCCAGCAGCCTAACACCGGGACAGGACTATGGCTACACCTTC	CASSLTPGQDYGYTF
TRBV7-3	NA	NA	TRBJ2-7	TGTGCCAGCAGCTTACAGGGCCTGAGCTCCTACGAGCAGTACTTC	CASSLQGLSSYEQYF
TRBV7-9	NA	NA	TRBJ1-2	TGTGCCAGCAGCCCCACAGGAGATGGCTACACCTTC	CASSPTGDGYTF
TRBV25-1	TRBD1	NA	TRBJ1-2	TGTGCCAGCTGGACAGGGTTTCATGGCTACACCTTC	CASWTGFHGYTF
TRBV5-1	TRBD1	many	TRBJ1-1	TGCGCCAGCAGCCTCGGACAGGAAGTAGGAAACACTGAAGCTTTCTTT	CASSLGQEVGNTEAFF
TRBV11-2	NA	NA	TRBJ1-2	TGTGCCAGCAGCTTAGATTTTGGCAGACTATGGGGCTACACCTTC	CASSLDFGRLWGYTF
TRBV2	NA	NA	TRBJ2-7	TGTGCCAGCAGTCAGGGCGGCAGATACGAGCAGTACTTC	CASSQGGRYEQYF
TRBV27	NA	once	TRBJ1-5	TGTGCCAGCAGTTTATTTGTGAGTCAGCCCCAGCATTTT	CASSLFVSQPQHF
TRBV29-1	NA	NA	TRBJ1-2	TGCAGCGTTGAAGATTCGCCAGCTAACTATGGCTACACCTTC	CSVEDSPANYGYTF
TRBV11-2	TRBD1	NA	TRBJ2-7	TGTGCCAGCAGCCGCTCTTATACAGGGGCTTACGAGCAGTACTTC	CASSRSYTGAYEQYF
TRBV11-2	NA	NA	TRBJ1-1	TGTGCCAGCAGCTTATTCACTCTCAACACTGAAGCTTTCTTT	CASSLFTLNTEAFF
TRBV5-1	TRBD1	few	TRBJ1-3	TGCGCCAGCAGCTTGACCGGGACAGACTCTGGAAACACCATATATTTT	CASSLTGTDSGNTIYF
TRBV2	NA	few	TRBJ1-1	TGTGCCAGCACCTCCGGTTCAGGGGAGACTGAAGCTTTCTTT	CASTSGSGETEAFF
TRBV7-9	NA	few	TRBJ1-1	TGTGCCAGCAGCACGACTAGGTACAGTGAAGCTTTCTTT	CASSTTRYSEAFF
TRBV7-9	TRBD1	NA	TRBJ2-7	TGTGCCAGCAGCTTAGCGTTGGGACAGGGAAACGACGAGCAGTACTTC	CASSLALGQGNDEQYF
TRBV7-2	NA	NA	TRBJ1-5	TGTGCCAGCAGCCTATGGGGGCAGGGGTATCAGCCCCAGCATTTT	CASSLWGQGYQPQHF
TRBV6-1	NA	NA	TRBJ1-6	TGTGCCAGCAGGGTGCAGGGCAATTCACCCCTCCACTTT	CASRVQGNSPLHF
TRBV9	TRBD1	NA	TRBJ1-6	TGTGCCAGCAGCGTAGCGGACAGGGTAGAGTCACCCCTCCACTTT	CASSVADRVESPLHF
TRBV6-1	NA	NA	TRBJ1-2	TGTGCCAGCAGTGAACCAGACCACCCTTCGGGGGGCTACACCTTC	CASSEPDHPSGGYTF
TRBV11-3	NA	NA	TRBJ2-1	TGTGCCAGCAGCTTATGGTCAGGGGGGAGGAATGAGCAGTTCTTC	CASSLWSGGRNEQFF
TRBV7-6	TRBD2	NA	TRBJ2-7	TGTGCCAGCAGCTCAAAACTAGCGGGGGGTTCCTACGAGCAGTACTTC	CASSSKLAGGSYEQYF
TRBV19	NA	NA	TRBJ1-2	TGTGCCAGTAGTCCCACGGGGGGCGCCATCTATGGCTACACCTTC	CASSPTGGAIYGYTF
TRBV4-1	NA	NA	TRBJ1-4	TGCGCCAGCAGCCAACTCGACTTGGCTAATGAAAAACTGTTTTTT	CASSQLDLANEKLFF